This T cell receptor beta chain was captured by sequencing in a study of blood T cells in healthy people across ages (dated by TCRdb to 2015 to 2017). About the investigation overall: In model experiments, template switching captured about one uniquely barcoded TCR beta cDNA molecule for every two T cells. For two donors (one aged 18 to 30 and one aged 80 or older), the study analyzed two additional independent replicas of 1 million unique cDNA reads from the same blood draw. Age-related changes in TCR beta repertoire diversity were measured in the study by deep sequencing normalized with unique cDNA molecular identifiers. Donors were grouped into four age groups: young (average roughly 17 years), middle-aged (about 38), aged (around 62) and long-lived (around 80). To avoid experimental bias, donors of different ages were spread randomly across the sequencing lanes. What the research found in general, with its limitations: Estimates of total diversity based on one million sequenced T cells were regarded as lower bounds and as underestimates. Observed TCR beta diversity per million T cells fell roughly linearly with age, and a significant reduction was already apparent by age around 39. Compared with the aged group, the long-lived group had more naive CD4+ T cells, fewer expanded clones and increased TCR diversity, suggesting age selection. Bulk unsorted PBMC profiling prevented conclusive comparison of naive and antigen-experienced compartments. Because the CMV infection status of the donors was unknown, age-related changes in expanded clonotypes may potentially have been confounded. Observed TCR beta diversity correlated strongly with the percentage of naive T cells measured by flow cytometry.

The CDR3 starts with the cysteine, ends with the phenylalanine, and has 13 residues. Of all the DNA, just the CDR3 is kept, 39 bases in frame from base 1. V loses 6 bases of germline sequence and J loses 11 bases, and the interval between the two ends is 19 bases. Reading the germline V gene gives CDR1 MNHEY and CDR2 SVGAGI. The approximately 39 donors, aged roughly 6 to 95 years, were systemically healthy Caucasian individuals from Russia. Each donor gave 8.5 to 10 milliliters of peripheral blood, collected into EDTA-treated Vacutainer tubes. PBMCs were isolated by Ficoll-Paque density-gradient centrifugation, with at least 6 million obtained per sample. Trizol reagent was used to extract total RNA from the PBMCs, yielding at least 5 micrograms per sample. For every donor, an aliquot of PBMCs went through flow cytometry to measure the percentages of naive CD45RAhigh/CD27high T cells. This clonotype was recorded a few times. Its cognate antigen has yet to be identified. One base away there is no much larger clone; base qualities are not given.

Library method: 5' RACE. TCRdb records Illumina HiSeq 2500 as the sequencer. A second PCR of roughly 7 to 11 cycles was performed with a sample-barcoded 5' primer and a J-beta primer mix. Each TCR beta cDNA molecule received a unique molecular identifier from a template-switch 5' adaptor carrying 12 random nucleotides. Each sample yielded at least 3 million CDR3-containing paired-end reads. All of the RNA was converted into first-strand cDNA using the Mint cDNA synthesis kit, with a TRBC-specific oligonucleotide serving as the primer. Following uracil-DNA glycosylase treatment, a first 18-cycle PCR with universal primers M1SS and BC2_uni_R was performed on all cDNA. The published analysis was carried out like this. Each sample was normalized by randomly selecting 1 million high-quality reads, each carrying a distinct molecular identifier. Instead of being binned into consensus sequences, reads that shared molecular identifiers were thrown out. MiTCR, run with a Q25 quality threshold and the strictest error-elimination algorithm, handled CDR3 identification, clonotype clustering and error correction. A nonparametric unseen species model with Euler transformation was used to estimate a lower bound on total TCR beta diversity. TCRdb took the public reads, trimmed them with fastp at Q25, ran MiXCR for clone calling and kept in-frame beta chains. When rows share a CDR3 protein, they turn into one entry using the most common DNA and genes. The authors' filters were not applied to this entry. This sample gives approximately 1,000,000 distinct CDR3 sequences in total; less than 50% of them show up just once. The top ten clonotypes cover around 18% of the sample.

Sequencing was performed on blood. This TCR was sampled from a woman in her sixties or seventies in good health. The rearrangement combines TRBV6-5 with TRBJ1-1, with the identity of the D gene unclear. The DNA is TGTGCCAGCAGAGCTCTCGGAGGGCGGAGTGCTTTCTTT. This yields the protein CASRALGGRSAFF.